This T cell receptor (beta chain) was identified during a study of T cells after yellow fever vaccination. Broader study findings: Contaminating bulk clonotypes could be abundant in FACS-sorted repertoires. The booster saw the reappearance of most primary-vaccination clones (approximately 97% CD4, around 90% CD8).

Germline CDR1 MDHEN, CDR2 SYDVKM. The CDR3 runs to 14 residues. Trimming pared 6 bases from V and 4 bases from J, leaving 16 bases between. Generation of TCR cDNA used 5'RACE template switching (which added a universal primer site and UMIs). MiXCR was run by TCRdb on the 5' RACE reads, yielding one entry per CDR3 protein. The table includes about 220,000 distinct CDR3 sequences, around 3.1% detected once. With regard to this clonotype: Its antigen is unidentified.

The material was CD4+ T cells sorted from PBMCs, obtained 10 days after the yellow fever booster vaccination. This sequence was found in a man aged 18 to 29 who received the YFV17D yellow fever vaccine. The J gene is TRBJ2-7, the V gene TRBV28, with a weak D call TRBD1 (7 bases). The CDR3 sequence: CASRGAGQTYEQYF. CDR3 DNA sequence: TGTGCCAGCAGGGGGGCGGGACAGACGTACGAGCAGTACTTC. Drawing the rest from reference TRBV28 and TRBJ2-7, the complete variable domain is DVKVTQSSRYLVKRTGEKVFLECVQDMDHENMFWYRQDPGLGLRLIYFSYDVKMKEKGDIPEGYSVSREKKERFSLILESASTNQTSMYLCASRGAGQTYEQYFGPGTRLTVT.